This T cell receptor (beta chain) appears in the sequencing data of a study of blood T cells in healthy people across ages. Next came a second PCR, run for 7 to 11 cycles, which used a sample-barcoded 5' primer along with a J-beta primer mix. TCRdb processed the 5' RACE reads anew with MiXCR; each CDR3 protein has one entry. The data contain about 510,000 distinct CDR3 sequences, about 27% of them singletons. Germline CDR1 is MGHRA and CDR2 is YSYEKL. The CDR3 spans 14 residues. With 5 bases removed from V and 3 bases from J, the gap between germline ends came to 10 bases. These sequences were also reported in another study, on T cells of mothers and their children.

The rearrangement uses TRBV4-1 and TRBJ1-4; D not certain. The sample was blood. This receptor was identified in a boy aged 2 to 10 in good health. CDR3 coding DNA: TGCGCCAGCAGCGATAGAACAGCTAATGAAAAACTGTTTTTT. It is translated as CASSDRTANEKLFF.